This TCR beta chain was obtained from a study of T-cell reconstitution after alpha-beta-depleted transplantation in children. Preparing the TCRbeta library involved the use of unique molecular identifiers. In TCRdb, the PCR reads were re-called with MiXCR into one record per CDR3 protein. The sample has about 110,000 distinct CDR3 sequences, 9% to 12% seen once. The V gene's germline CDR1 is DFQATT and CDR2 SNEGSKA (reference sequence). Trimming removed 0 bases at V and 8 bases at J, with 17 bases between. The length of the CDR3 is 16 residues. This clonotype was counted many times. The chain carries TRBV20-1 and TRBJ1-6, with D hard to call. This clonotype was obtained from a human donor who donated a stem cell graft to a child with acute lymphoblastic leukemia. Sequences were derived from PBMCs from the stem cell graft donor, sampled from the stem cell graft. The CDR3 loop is CSARDFVRGGDSPLHF. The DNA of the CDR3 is TGCAGTGCTAGAGATTTCGTCCGGGGTGGCGATTCACCCCTCCACTTT.